These 22 T cell receptor beta chains came from one sample sequenced in a study of regulatory T cells in long-lasting Graves disease. The time point: newly diagnosed GD, antithyroid drugs for less than 3 months. PBMC-derived RNA was used for the TCR library. Building of the TCR beta libraries involved iRepertoire HTBI primers and Arm-PCR of CDR3 regions. A single record per CDR3 protein comes from TCRdb applying MiXCR to the multiplex PCR reads. This table has about 500,000 distinct CDR3 sequences, more than 10% appearing once. The sample was also linked to a second study, of T cells in Graves' hyperthyroidism and ophthalmopathy.

Material: peripheral blood mononuclear cells (PBMCs), obtained at new diagnosis, from a patient treated with antithyroid drugs. The origin of the receptors is a woman aged 25 to 39 with Graves disease.

Only a few counts were recorded for this clonotype. This chain uses TRBV30 with TRBJ1-4, with D possibly being TRBD1 (5 bases). Germline-derived CDR1 and CDR2 are GTSNPN and SVGIG (reference sequence). This CDR3 is 11 amino acids long. Trimming cost V 7 bases and J 11 bases, with 14 bases left between them. In DNA form, the CDR3 reads TGTGCCTCGGGAGATGGGGGGAAACTGTTTTTT. Translated: CASGDGGKLFF.

Points on this clonotype: Because the CDR3 is missing its conserved closing phenylalanine or tryptophan, this is likely a read error. The chain has TRBV20-1 and TRBJ1-2; D is possibly TRBD1 (5 bases). The CDR3 consists of 13 residues. With 5 bases removed from V and 4 bases from J, the gap between germline ends came to 14 bases. Germline CDR1 reads DFQATT; CDR2 reads SNEGSKA (reference sequence). The DNA for the CDR3 is TGCAGTGCTTTGCAGGGCGGCGGCTATGGCTACACCGTC. Its translation is CSALQGGGYGYTV.

In the case of this clonotype: The missing conserved phenylalanine or tryptophan at the end of this CDR3 makes a read error likely. This rearrangement joins TRBV5-1 to TRBJ2-3; 8 nucleotides align to TRBD2. This CDR3 has 16 amino acids. Germline CDR1 SGHRS, CDR2 YFSETQ. Germline trimming cut 7 bases from V and 0 bases from J; bases unmatched to any gene: 10. CDR3 nucleotides: TGCGCCAGCTCCAACCGGGCTAGCGGGAGCACAGATACGCAGTATCTT. As protein: CASSNRASGSTDTQYL.

Many counts were recorded for this clonotype. The CDR3 DNA is TGTGCCAGCAGGGGGGGACAGTCCTACGAGCAGTACTTC. It yields the protein CASRGGQSYEQYF. V gene TRBV28 combines with J gene TRBJ2-7, with TRBD1 as a possible D gene (7 bases). V lost 6 bases to trimming and J lost 1 base, with 10 bases between them. CDR1 is MDHEN and CDR2 is SYDVKM in the germline V gene. This CDR3 is built from 13 residues.

A few counts support this clonotype. This chain connects TRBV19 to TRBJ2-7; 11 nucleotides agree with TRBD2. With V trimmed by 5 bases and J by 4 bases, 4 bases remained unmatched. The CDR3 length is 14 residues. CDR1 is LNHDA and CDR2 is SQIVND in the germline V gene (reference sequence). The CDR3 nucleotides are TGTGCCAGTAGTGTAACTAGCGGGAGATACGAGCAGTACTTC. It specifies CASSVTSGRYEQYF.

This clonotype was observed many times. This sequence joins TRBV6-1 and TRBJ2-3, with D possibly matching TRBD1 (5 bases). Germline lookup yields CDR1 MNHNS and CDR2 SASEGT. The CDR3 contains 15 residues. Trimming cost V 2 bases and J 2 bases, with 11 bases left between them. The CDR3 sequence is CASSEQTVITDTQYF. The CDR3 DNA reads TGTGCCAGCAGTGAACAGACAGTGATCACAGATACGCAGTATTTT.

This clonotype showed up many times. This rearrangement joins TRBV28 to TRBJ1-2; the match to TRBD1 covers 9 bases. This CDR3 is 16 amino acids long. V lost 1 base, J lost 4 bases, and 7 bases stayed unmatched. Germline V gene lookup returns CDR1 MDHEN and CDR2 SYDVKM. CDR3 sequence reads: CASSLSTGGARYGYTF. The CDR3 DNA follows: TGTGCCAGCAGTTTATCGACAGGGGGTGCCCGCTATGGCTACACCTTC.

This clonotype was observed many times. The genes are TRBV5-8 and TRBJ1-1; D is possibly TRBD1 (6 bases). The CDR3 is 13 residues long. Between the trimmed V and J ends, which lost 3 bases and 9 bases, there was a span of 15 bases. CDR1 and CDR2 from the germline V gene are SGHTS and YDEGEE. CDR3 in DNA: TGTGCCAGCAGCTACCTTGGGGGCTCCCAAGCTTTCTTT. Translated, it gives CASSYLGGSQAFF.

The sample holds many counts of this clonotype. The chain combines TRBV20-1 with TRBJ2-7; D unclear. The CDR3 is 15 residues long. Looked up from germline, CDR1 is DFQATT and CDR2 is SNEGSKA (reference sequence). V was clipped by 0 bases and J by 2 bases, with 14 bases between them. CDR3 sequence reads: CSARDRETGTYEQYF. CDR3 nucleotides: TGCAGTGCTAGAGATCGCGAGACCGGCACCTACGAGCAGTACTTC.

This clonotype came up many times. The CDR3 DNA is TGCAGTGGGCTCATTCGGGGCAAGGGTTACGAGCAGTACTTC. It encodes CSGLIRGKGYEQYF. The chain has TRBV20-1 and TRBJ2-7, with D perhaps given as TRBD1 or TRBD2 (5 bases each). This CDR3 comprises 14 residues. Per germline, CDR1 DFQATT and CDR2 SNEGSKA (reference sequence). V was pared by 7 bases and J by 4 bases, with 20 bases between.

This clonotype was recorded at least ten times. V and J are TRBV5-5 and TRBJ2-2; D gene unclear. The V gene's germline CDR1 is SGHKS and CDR2 YYEKEE (reference sequence). Trimming took 2 bases from V and 6 from J, leaving 8 bases between them. The CDR3 covers 13 residues. CDR3 sequence (DNA): TGTGCCAGCAGCTTCACGAGATCCGGGGAGCTGTTTTTT. Protein sequence: CASSFTRSGELFF.

The sample holds many counts of this clonotype. V and J are TRBV2 and TRBJ2-2, with 10 positions matching TRBD2. The CDR3 contains 16 residues. The junction had 9 bases not matched to a gene; V was cut back by 7 bases and J by 4 bases. Germline CDR1 is SNHLY and CDR2 is FYNNEI. The CDR3 sequence is CASTRRTSGVTGELFF. Here the CDR3 DNA reads TGTGCCAGCACCCGGAGGACTAGCGGAGTCACCGGGGAGCTGTTTTTT.

This clonotype was detected only a few times. The chain combines TRBV6-1 with TRBJ2-3, with TRBD2 matching over 7 bases. The CDR3 runs to 14 residues. In germline, CDR1 is MNHNS, CDR2 SASEGT. V was clipped by 5 bases and J by 4 bases; unmatched bases: 6. The CDR3 loop reads CASSRTRRADTQYF. CDR3 nucleotide sequence: TGTGCCAGCAGTAGGACTAGGCGGGCAGATACGCAGTATTTT.

V gene TRBV6-1 combines with J gene TRBJ1-1, with TRBD1 matching over 8 bases. J lost 11 bases, V lost 6 bases, and 14 bases had no gene match. Germline CDR1 and CDR2: MNHNS and SASEGT. The CDR3 loop spans 14 amino acids. The CDR3 nucleotides are TGTGCCAGCAGAGCCGGGACAGGTATAGTCGAGGCTTTCTTT. Translated, it gives CASRAGTGIVEAFF.

At least ten counts were recorded for this clonotype. The chain joins TRBV30 to TRBJ2-7; D possibly corresponds to TRBD1 (5 bases). This CDR3 has 14 residues. V lost 5 bases and J lost 7, with 21 bases in between. Per the germline V gene, CDR1 is GTSNPN and CDR2 is SVGIG (reference sequence). The DNA of the CDR3 is TGTGCCTGGGCCTCAAACTGGGGCCTGGGGGAGCAGTACTTC. Protein: CAWASNWGLGEQYF.

V is TRBV28 and J is TRBJ2-1, with a tentative D call TRBD1 (6 bases). CDR3 length: 11 residues. Deletions cut 10 bases from V and 8 bases from J, with 12 bases between. CDR1 is MDHEN and CDR2 is SYDVKM in the germline V gene. CDR3 nucleotides: TGTGCCACCAGGGGATGGGATGAGCAGTTCTTC. Encoded protein: CATRGWDEQFF.

This clonotype came up many times. The chain joins TRBV20-1 to TRBJ1-5; D ambiguous. CDR1 is DFQATT, CDR2 SNEGSKA, per germline (reference sequence). This CDR3 comprises 13 residues. V was pared by 1 base and J by 6 bases, with 10 bases between. Here the CDR3 reads CSARGEIGQPQHF. CDR3 bases: TGCAGTGCTAGAGGGGAGATAGGTCAGCCCCAGCATTTT.

The CDR3 DNA follows: TGCAGTGCTAGATGGACAGGGACCTACGAGCAGTACTTC. Its translation: CSARWTGTYEQYF. V gene TRBV20-1 combines with J gene TRBJ2-7; 8 positions agree with TRBD1. The CDR3 consists of 13 residues. Per the germline V gene, CDR1 is DFQATT and CDR2 is SNEGSKA (reference sequence). With V trimmed by 2 bases and J by 2 bases, 2 bases remained unmatched.

The chain carries TRBV12-3 or TRBV12-4 and TRBJ1-1, with D perhaps TRBD1 (6 bases). Trimming cost V 7 bases and J 2 bases, with 14 bases left between them. The CDR3 spans 14 residues. As DNA, the CDR3 is TGTGCCAGCAAATCGGACAGATTAAACACTGAAGCTTTCTTT. It encodes CASKSDRLNTEAFF.

Many counts were recorded for this clonotype. The chain is built from TRBV30 and TRBJ1-2, with 7 positions matching TRBD1. V trimming: 3 bases; J trimming: 4 bases; junction bases outside the gene matches: 5. CDR1 GTSNPN and CDR2 SVGIG come from the germline V gene (reference sequence). The CDR3 is 13 residues long. The CDR3 sequence: CAWRAQGGYGYTF. For the CDR3, the DNA is TGTGCCTGGAGGGCCCAGGGGGGCTATGGCTACACCTTC.

The table lists this clonotype with many counts. The rearrangement links TRBV7-2 to TRBJ1-2; D gene unclear. V gave up 5 bases and J gave up 3 bases, with 10 bases separating them. CDR3 length: 13 residues. Germline CDR1 is SGHTA and CDR2 is FQGNSA. The CDR3 loop is CASSPDGHYGYTF. The CDR3 DNA follows: TGTGCCAGCAGCCCCGACGGCCACTATGGCTACACCTTC.

This clonotype was observed many times. The J gene is TRBJ1-4, the V gene TRBV15, with D tentatively TRBD1 (5 bases). The CDR3 sequence is 14 residues long. Between the trimmed V and J ends, which lost 3 bases and 8 bases, there was a span of 13 bases. Germline-derived CDR1 and CDR2 are LNHNV and YYDKDF (reference sequence). The CDR3 loop is CATSSWGEGEKLFF. The DNA for the CDR3 is TGTGCCACCAGCAGTTGGGGGGAAGGGGAAAAACTGTTTTTT.